This entry is about one T cell receptor (beta chain). Produced via immunoSEQ multiplex PCR; TCRdb's table is partial and in-frame only. The sample comprises approximately 60,000 clones, 81% of which are singletons, and roughly 13% rests with the top ten. After thawing and overnight rest, PBMC were stained with GMM-loaded CD1B tetramer, viability dye and anti-CD3 for sorting. The lipid loaded on the CD1B tetramers was C32 glucose monomycolate from Rhodococcus equi. Before cryopreservation, the sorted PBMC lost their CD14-expressing monocytes. V lost 5 bases to trimming and J lost 4 bases; unmatched junction nucleotides: 12. This CDR3 is built from 16 residues. In germline, CDR1 is SGHVS, CDR2 FQNEAQ. The data belong to a study of T cells in tuberculosis. About the research overall: Sequenced TCRs come from CD1B-GMM tetramer-binding T cells. Study observations and caveats: Low-affinity CD1B-GMM tetramer-binding T cells may have been missed.

V and J are TRBV7-8 and TRBJ2-5; 8 nucleotides align to TRBD2. The sequence was obtained from an adult woman with latent tuberculosis. Sequenced input: CD1b-GMM tetramer-negative cells sorted from PBMCs. CDR3 DNA: TGTGCCAGCAGCCCCGGCGTAGCGGGAACGGGAGAGACCCAGTACTTC. It specifies CASSPGVAGTGETQYF.